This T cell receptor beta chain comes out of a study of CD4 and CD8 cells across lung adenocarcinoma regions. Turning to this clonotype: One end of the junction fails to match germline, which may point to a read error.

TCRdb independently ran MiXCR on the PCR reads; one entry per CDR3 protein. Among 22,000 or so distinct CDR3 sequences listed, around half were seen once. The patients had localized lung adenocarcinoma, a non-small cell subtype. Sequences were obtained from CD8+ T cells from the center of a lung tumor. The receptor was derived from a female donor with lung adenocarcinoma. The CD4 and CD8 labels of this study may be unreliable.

The CDR3 region has the DNA TGTGCCAACTGGCGCGCGGCGACAGGGGACGTGACCCAGTACTTT. Translation gives CANWRAATGDVTQYF. The chain joins TRBV10-3 to TRBJ2-3, with 8 positions matching TRBD1. Germline V gene lookup returns CDR1 ENHRY and CDR2 SYGVKD. The CDR3 runs 15 residues.